One sample yielded the 17 T cell receptor beta chains listed below, sequenced in a study of T cells after yellow fever vaccination. Via MiXCR, TCRdb re-called the 5' RACE reads, giving one row per CDR3 protein. Of hundreds of thousands of distinct CDR3 sequences in the sample, about 9.5% were seen once. The starting material was PBMCs, obtained on the day of the first yellow fever vaccination. These receptors all stem from a man between 18 and 29 years old who received the YFV17D yellow fever vaccine.

This clonotype has only a few counts. This chain uses TRBV20-1 with TRBJ2-1, with TRBD2 matching over 9 bases. The CDR3 has 15 amino acids. V lost 5 bases, J lost 6 bases, and 11 bases stayed unmatched. CDR1 and CDR2 (germline): DFQATT, SNEGSKA (reference sequence). CDR3 coding DNA: TGCAGTGCTTCCGACCGCGGGGGGGCTGGCAATGAGCAGTTCTTC. It codes for CSASDRGGAGNEQFF.

This clonotype was seen only a few times. The chain couples TRBV7-2 to TRBJ2-1; D is uncertain. CDR1 is SGHTA, CDR2 FQGNSA, per germline. The CDR3 totals 13 residues. The V and J ends lost 3 bases and 3 bases respectively, with 6 bases between them. The CDR3 nucleotides are TGTGCCAGCAGCTTTGACCTCTACAATGAGCAGTTCTTC. This translates into CASSFDLYNEQFF.

This clonotype showed up just a few times. V gene TRBV6-2 or TRBV6-3 combines with J gene TRBJ2-5; tentative D call: TRBD1 (5 bases). V gave up 2 bases and J gave up 2 bases, with 9 bases separating them. Per germline, CDR1 MNHEY and CDR2 SVGEGT. The CDR3 totals 14 residues. The CDR3 here is CASSYSAGQETQYF. The CDR3 DNA reads as TGTGCCAGCAGTTACAGTGCAGGGCAAGAGACCCAGTACTTC.

In its sample, this clonotype was seen many times. The V and J genes are TRBV20-1 and TRBJ2-7, with 11 positions matching TRBD2. J gave up 2 bases and V 1 base, and 7 bases lay outside the gene matches. Germline V gene lookup returns CDR1 DFQATT and CDR2 SNEGSKA (reference sequence). This CDR3 has 16 amino acids. The CDR3 nucleotides read TGCAGTGCTAGAGGACAGGGACTAGCGGTGGCCTACGAGCAGTACGTC. Protein product: CSARGQGLAVAYEQYV.

The rearrangement links TRBV5-4 to TRBJ2-3, with 7 bases fitting TRBD2. The CDR3 sequence is 15 residues long. Trimming took 4 bases from V and 2 from J; bases not matched to a gene: 7. From germline, CDR1 is SGHNT and CDR2 YYREEE (reference sequence). This CDR3 is CASSSTAGDTDTQYF. The CDR3 nucleotides are TGTGCCAGCAGCAGTACCGCGGGGGACACAGATACGCAGTATTTT.

This clonotype has a handful of counts. The V gene is TRBV3-1, the J gene TRBJ2-4, with D possibly being TRBD2 (6 bases). Trimming took 3 bases from V and 6 from J, leaving 18 bases between them. The germline gives CDR1 LGHDT, CDR2 YNNKEL (reference sequence). The length of the CDR3 is 16 residues. The CDR3 DNA follows: TGTGCCAGCAGCCATCGAGCCGGGACTCAAGGAAACATTCAGTACTTC. Its protein product is CASSHRAGTQGNIQYF.

J is TRBJ2-7 and V is TRBV29-1; 8 bases are a match to TRBD1. The V gene's germline CDR1 is SQVTM and CDR2 ANQGSEA. CDR3 size: 16 residues. Germline trimming cut 0 bases from V and 2 bases from J; bases unmatched to any gene: 9. The CDR3 reads CSVEDSKQGEPYEQYF. CDR3 bases: TGCAGCGTTGAAGATTCAAAACAGGGGGAACCCTACGAGCAGTACTTC.

The chain has TRBV5-4 and TRBJ1-1; D unresolved. V was trimmed by 9 bases and J by 3 bases, leaving 21 bases between them. The length of the CDR3 is 15 residues. CDR1 and CDR2 (germline): SGHNT, YYREEE (reference sequence). The CDR3 sequence is CATNPGREGYTEAFF. The CDR3 nucleotides are TGTGCCACCAACCCCGGGCGAGAAGGGTACACTGAAGCTTTCTTT.

This sequence joins TRBV9 and TRBJ2-2; 11 nucleotides match TRBD2. Looked up from germline, CDR1 is SGDLS and CDR2 is YYNGEE. This CDR3 spans 17 amino acids. J lost 1 base, V lost 1 base, and 3 bases had no gene match. The CDR3 coding sequence is TGTGCCAGCAGCGTAACCACTAGCGGGGGGAACACCGGGGAGCTGTTTTTT. Translation: CASSVTTSGGNTGELFF.

This clonotype was detected a few times. This rearrangement joins TRBV6-2 or TRBV6-3 to TRBJ1-2, with 9 positions matching TRBD1. This CDR3 has 14 residues. Trimming at V came to 6 bases and at J to 5 bases, leaving 7 bases not matched to a gene. Germline V gene data show CDR1 as MNHEY and CDR2 as SVGEGT. CDR3 nucleotide sequence: TGTGCCAGCAGGCTCCGGACAGGGGAGTATGGCTACACCTTC. This encodes CASRLRTGEYGYTF.

This clonotype was counted a few times. The rearrangement links TRBV3-1 to TRBJ1-1; D unclear. There are 14 residues in the CDR3. Germline V lookup: CDR1 LGHDT, CDR2 YNNKEL (reference sequence). Trimming removed 3 bases at V and 4 bases at J, with 12 bases between. The CDR3 loop is CASSQGGSTTEAFF. The DNA of the CDR3 is TGTGCCAGCAGCCAGGGCGGATCCACCACTGAAGCTTTCTTT.

This clonotype appeared a few times. The chain couples TRBV11-2 to TRBJ2-7, with 9 bases fitting TRBD2. The J segment lost 0 bases and the V segment lost 5 bases, leaving 14 bases of the junction unmatched. This CDR3 spans 18 amino acids. Germline lookup yields CDR1 SGHAT and CDR2 FQNNGV. The CDR3 sequence is CASSARGEGSGGSYEQYF. The CDR3 DNA follows: TGTGCCAGCAGCGCCAGGGGAGAAGGTAGCGGGGGCTCCTACGAGCAGTACTTC. The variable domain in full, completed from reference TRBV11-2 and TRBJ2-7, reads EAGVAQSPRYKIIEKRQSVAFWCNPISGHATLYWYQQILGQGPKLLIQFQNNGVVDDSQLPKDRFSAERLKGVDSTLKIQPAKLEDSAVYLCASSARGEGSGGSYEQYFGPGTRLTVT.

The chain carries TRBV14 and TRBJ2-1, with D perhaps being TRBD1 or TRBD2 (6 bases each). The germline gives CDR1 SGHDN, CDR2 FVKESK. CDR3 length: 13 residues. V lost 8 bases, J lost 8 bases, and 16 bases lay in between. The CDR3 here is CASGGPLVDEQFF. CDR3 nucleotides: TGTGCCAGCGGGGGGCCTCTCGTGGATGAGCAGTTCTTC. The full variable domain, completed using reference TRBV14 and TRBJ2-1, is EAGVTQFPSHSVIEKGQTVTLRCDPISGHDNLYWYRRVMGKEIKFLLHFVKESKQDESGMPNNRFLAERTGGTYSTLKVQPAELEDSGVYFCASGGPLVDEQFFGPGTRLTVL.

The sample holds a few counts of this clonotype. The gene calls are TRBV20-1 and TRBJ1-6; TRBD1 agrees at 9 bases. Per germline, CDR1 DFQATT and CDR2 SNEGSKA (reference sequence). The CDR3 has 14 residues. J lost 10 bases, V lost 2 bases, and 6 bases had no gene match. The CDR3 coding sequence is TGCAGTGCTAGAAAACAGGGGGCTGGGTCACCCCTCCACTTT. It codes for CSARKQGAGSPLHF.

This clonotype appeared many times. CDR3 nucleotides: TGCGCCAGCAGCTTGATGCACATAATGAACACTGAAGCTTTCTTT. Protein product: CASSLMHIMNTEAFF. The chain combines TRBV5-1 with TRBJ1-1; D is unclear. Trimming pared 1 base from V and 0 bases from J, leaving 10 bases between. The CDR3 covers 15 residues. CDR1 and CDR2 from the germline V gene are SGHRS and YFSETQ.

In this sample, this clonotype turned up a few times. The chain carries TRBV5-1 and TRBJ1-2, with D possibly matching TRBD1 (5 bases). CDR3 length: 17 residues. Germline V CDR1 and CDR2: SGHRS, YFSETQ. Between the trimmed V and J ends, which lost 2 bases and 9 bases, there was a span of 26 bases. This chain's CDR3 is CASSFTVGNSMGRSYTF. The CDR3 DNA is TGCGCCAGCAGCTTTACGGTAGGGAACTCTATGGGACGGAGCTACACCTTC.

The CDR3 sequence is CASSPTRLAGGTDTQYF. The CDR3 nucleotides read TGTGCCAGCAGCCCCACGCGCCTAGCGGGGGGCACAGATACGCAGTATTTT. The chain joins TRBV7-2 to TRBJ2-3; the match to TRBD2 covers 10 bases. Germline V CDR1 and CDR2: SGHTA, FQGNSA. CDR3 length: 17 residues. Losses at the gene ends were 5 bases for V and 1 base for J; bases not matched to a gene: 9.